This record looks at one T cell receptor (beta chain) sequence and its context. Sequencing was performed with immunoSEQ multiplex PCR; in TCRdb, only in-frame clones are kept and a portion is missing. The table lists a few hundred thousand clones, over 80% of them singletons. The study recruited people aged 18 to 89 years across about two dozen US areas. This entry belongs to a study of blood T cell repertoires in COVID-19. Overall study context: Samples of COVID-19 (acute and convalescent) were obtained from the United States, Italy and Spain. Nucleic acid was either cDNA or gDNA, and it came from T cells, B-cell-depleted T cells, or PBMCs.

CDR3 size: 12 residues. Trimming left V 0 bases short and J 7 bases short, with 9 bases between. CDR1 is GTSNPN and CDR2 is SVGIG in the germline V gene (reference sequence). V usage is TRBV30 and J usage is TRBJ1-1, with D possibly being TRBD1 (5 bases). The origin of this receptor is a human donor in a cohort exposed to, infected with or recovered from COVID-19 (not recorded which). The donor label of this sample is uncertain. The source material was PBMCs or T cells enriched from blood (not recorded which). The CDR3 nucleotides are TGTGCCTGGAGTGTGGGGCCGCTTGAAGCTTTCTTT. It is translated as CAWSVGPLEAFF.